This record covers a single T cell receptor beta chain. Its specific antigen is unknown. No quality values exist for individual bases; no much larger clone is one base distant. The sample belongs to a study of T cell responses to AZD1222 COVID-19 vaccine (dated by TCRdb to 2020 to 2023). Study-level background: TCR sequencing covered 233 trial participants: 200 to 220 given two doses of AZD1222 and 26 given two doses of MenACWY control vaccine. Trial participants were enrolled by age into 18-55, 56-69 and 70-plus year subgroups, with roughly 160, 29 and 62 TCR-sequenced participants respectively.

The CDR3 regions of human TCRbeta chains were analyzed by immunosequencing. Concerning the study's data processing: TCRs in the repertoires were matched against a reference library of SARS-CoV-2-specific TCRs that had been generated with the MIRA antigen-specificity platform. Breadth meant the fraction of unique TCRs that were SARS-CoV-2-associated, whereas depth meant the fraction of total T cells that were SARS-CoV-2-associated. Each spike-specific TCR was assigned to its reactive spike region and to a CD4 or CD8 class using the MIRA data. Log10-transformed breadth and depth values were compared by one-way ANOVA with Sidak's multiple comparisons tests. This is the immuneACCESS table as TCRdb keeps it, with only in-frame sequences that have V and J called. A part of the clones is gone; compared with another copy, unresolved V genes explain less than half, and the rest is unexplained. The D gene and trimming were derived from the DNA, and the V and J assignments and clone size from that table. The sample table lists around 180,000 clones, more than 70% of them with a count of one. The top ten constitute around 26% of the sample.

This sample's time point label indicates: about 28 days (+/-7) after the second vaccine dose. AZD1222 recipients given second doses at about 4 weeks or at about 12 weeks were pooled, since spike-specific TCR depth and breadth were not found to differ between the two schedules. Samples from vaccinated people were obtained from the UK trials COV001 and COV002, which included a single-blind randomized controlled phase 2/3 trial of AZD1222 (ChAdOx1 nCoV-19) in healthy adults. Trial participant PBMC samples were collected at day 0 and day 28 after the second dose for TCRbeta chain sequencing. The research as a whole found: Most participants were white British and females outnumbered males, and the authors suggested that clonal diversity may have been underestimated. Reportedly, almost half of the unique spike-specific TCRs recognized epitopes lying outside the regions that are mutated in the B.1.351 and B.1.1.7 variants. In the small 56-69-year group, the increase in depth fell short of significance, most likely because of low power. CD4 TCRs associated with the vaccine covered the entire spike protein, and the dominant responses were in regions 160-218 and 743-854. A significant rise in spike-specific TCR breadth and depth was observed after two AZD1222 doses relative to day 0 and relative to MenACWY recipients. Because no day 14 peak-response samples were available, repertoires were characterized only after the peak T cell response. Only a handful of AZD1222 recipients were SARS-CoV-2 seropositive at baseline, limiting conclusions about previously exposed vaccinees.

Trimming takes 2 bases from V and 2 bases from J, and the germline ends sit 15 bases apart. Reading from cysteine to phenylalanine, the CDR3 counts 16 amino acids. The retained sequence is limited to the CDR3, 48 bases, with the frame set at the first base. Taken from the germline V gene, the CDR1 and CDR2 loops are LGHNA and YNFKEQ. The sequence derives from an adult who received the AZD1222 COVID-19 vaccine. The sample in question was peripheral blood, obtained 28 days after the second AZD1222 dose. Recombination connected TRBV4-2 to TRBJ1-2, with the D segment identity uncertain. The CDR3 protein is CASSQLPSRENYGYTF. Read as DNA, the sequence is TGTGCCAGCAGCCAACTCCCTTCCCGGGAGAACTATGGCTACACCTTC.